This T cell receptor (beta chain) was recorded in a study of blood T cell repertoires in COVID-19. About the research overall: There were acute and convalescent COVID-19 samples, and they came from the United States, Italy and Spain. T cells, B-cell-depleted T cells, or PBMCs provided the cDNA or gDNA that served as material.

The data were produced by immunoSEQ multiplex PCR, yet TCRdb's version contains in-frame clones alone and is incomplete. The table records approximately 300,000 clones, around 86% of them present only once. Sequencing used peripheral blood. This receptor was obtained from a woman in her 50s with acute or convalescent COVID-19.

The CDR3 reads CASSWGTESYGYTF. CDR3 nucleotide sequence: TGTGCCAGCAGCTGGGGGACAGAAAGCTATGGCTACACCTTC. This chain links TRBV5-4 with TRBJ1-2; the match to TRBD1 covers 7 bases. The CDR3 is made up of 14 amino acids. The V segment lost 3 bases and the J segment 4 bases; nucleotides outside the gene matches: 6. Germline-derived CDR1 and CDR2 are SGHNT and YYREEE (reference sequence).